The clone carrying this T cell receptor (beta chain) was seen a handful of times. Its antigen is not known. These data come from a study of early T cells in non-severe SARS-CoV-2 infection. Study-wide results and caveats: CD4 and private specificities were missed by VDJdb matching, which favored anti-spike CD8 responses.

TCRdb fed the 5' RACE reads into MiXCR, producing one record per CDR3 protein. The repertoire holds some 100,000 distinct CDR3 sequences, 14% to 15% seen once, with about 0.59% in the top ten. Material for sequencing was whole blood. The origin of this receptor is an adult who was a healthcare worker with PCR-confirmed SARS-CoV-2 infection or an uninfected control (not recorded which).

Here the CDR3 DNA reads TGTGCCAGTGGATACAGGGAATCTCAGCCCCAGCATTTT. This codes for CASGYRESQPQHF. This rearrangement joins TRBV19 to TRBJ1-5, with D maybe TRBD1 (6 bases). The CDR3 contains 13 residues. Germline CDR1 and CDR2: LNHDA and SQIVND (reference sequence). Trimming left V 8 bases short and J 6 bases short, with 14 bases between.